The 28 T cell receptor beta chains below come from one sample, sequenced in a study of shared clonotypes between healthy human individuals. The repertoire was sequenced with immunoSEQ multiplex PCR; TCRdb's copy has only in-frame clones and lacks some. The profile covers roughly 2 million clones, with 95% appearing a single time and approximately 0.13% taken by the ten largest. The sequenced sample was naive CD4+ T cells sorted from blood. Subset described: CD45RA+ positively selected. These receptors were obtained from a man aged 18-30 years in good health.

With respect to this clone: Within the sample, other DNA sequences also encode this same CDR3. The rearrangement links TRBV6-5 to TRBJ1-1; D is unclear. Germline values: CDR1 MNHEY, CDR2 SVGAGI. The CDR3 runs to 11 residues. Trimming left V 8 bases short and J 3 bases short, with 7 bases between. As DNA, the CDR3 is TGTGCCAGCTCACGGGACACTGAAGCTTTCTTT. It is translated as CASSRDTEAFF.

The chain links TRBV30 to TRBJ2-1; 16 bases fit TRBD2. V dropped 4 bases and J dropped 8; count of bases not matched to a gene: 8. The V gene's germline CDR1 is GTSNPN and CDR2 SVGIG (reference sequence). The CDR3 spans 16 residues. The CDR3 region is CAWTPGLAGGPDEQFF. In DNA form, the CDR3 reads TGTGCCTGGACCCCGGGACTAGCGGGAGGGCCGGATGAGCAGTTCTTC. The complete variable domain, with remaining parts taken from reference TRBV30 and TRBJ2-1, reads SQTIHQWPATLVQPVGSPLSLECTVEGTSNPNLYWYRQAAGRGLQLLFYSVGIGQISSEVPQNLSASRPQDRQFILSSKKLLLSDSGFYLCAWTPGLAGGPDEQFFGPGTRLTVL.

This clone has a count of ten or more. The chain employs TRBV29-1 and TRBJ2-2; D unclear. V lost 0 bases to trimming and J lost 7 bases, with 6 bases between them. The CDR3 is 12 amino acids. Germline loops: CDR1 SQVTM, CDR2 ANQGSEA. DNA for the CDR3: TGCAGCGTTGAAGATCTCGGCGGGGAGCTGTTTTTT. Residues: CSVEDLGGELFF.

As to this clone: Other DNA sequences in this specimen translate into the identical CDR3. V is TRBV27 and J is TRBJ2-2; possibly TRBD1 for D (5 bases). The CDR3 is made up of 13 amino acids. The germline gives CDR1 MNHEY, CDR2 SMNVEV (reference sequence). V shed 4 bases and J shed 4 bases, with 7 bases lying between them. CDR3 sequence (DNA): TGTGCCAGCAGTTCCCAGGGCACCGGGGAGCTGTTTTTT. It is translated as CASSSQGTGELFF.

The chain is built from TRBV18 and TRBJ2-7; 9 positions agree with TRBD1. Germline V lookup: CDR1 KGHSH, CDR2 LQKENI. V lost 3 bases to trimming and J lost 5 bases; unmatched junction nucleotides: 11. CDR3 size: 16 residues. CDR3 sequence: CASSPTIRTGDNEQYF. CDR3 nucleotide sequence: TGTGCCAGCTCACCTACGATCAGGACAGGGGATAACGAGCAGTACTTC.

V and J are TRBV28 and TRBJ2-7; D may be TRBD1 (5 bases). Germline V gene sequence: CDR1 MDHEN, CDR2 SYDVKM. This CDR3 is built from 11 residues. V lost 8 bases and J lost 4, with 9 bases in between. In DNA, the CDR3 is TGTGCCAGCCAAGGGGCGTACGAGCAGTACTTC. This sequence encodes CASQGAYEQYF.

In its sample, this clone was seen a few times. The chain is built from TRBV5-4 and TRBJ1-1; 7 nucleotides line up with TRBD1. With V trimmed by 6 bases and J by 4 bases, 12 bases remained unmatched. The CDR3 contains 15 residues. Germline CDR1 reads SGHNT; CDR2 reads YYREEE (reference sequence). CDR3 coding DNA: TGTGCCAGCACCTACGCCGGGACAGTGCCCACTGAAGCTTTCTTT. Amino acid sequence: CASTYAGTVPTEAFF.

The rearrangement uses TRBV5-1 and TRBJ2-2; 8 bases match TRBD2. The V segment lost 2 bases and the J segment 1 base; nucleotides outside the gene matches: 10. CDR3 length equals 18 residues. Germline CDR1 SGHRS, CDR2 YFSETQ. Here the CDR3 reads CASSFQSSTSVNTGELFF. The CDR3 DNA follows: TGCGCCAGCAGCTTTCAAAGCTCGACTAGCGTGAACACCGGGGAGCTGTTTTTT.

This clone was observed once. V is TRBV6-1 and J is TRBJ1-5, with D maybe TRBD1 (6 bases). The CDR3 covers 12 residues. The germline gives CDR1 MNHNS, CDR2 SASEGT. The V end lost 10 bases, the J end lost 3 bases, and 10 bases lay between the germline ends. The CDR3 spells CATRGANQPQHF. CDR3 DNA sequence: TGTGCCACCCGGGGGGCCAATCAGCCCCAGCATTTT.

This chain joins TRBV2 and TRBJ2-6; D is unclear. Trimming shortened V by 8 bases and J by 0 bases, and 5 bases separated the two germline ends. Germline-derived CDR1 and CDR2 are SNHLY and FYNNEI. The CDR3 has 13 residues. The CDR3 region has the DNA TGTGCCAGCCATTACTCTGGGGCCAACGTCCTGACTTTC. Translated: CASHYSGANVLTF. Based on the CDR3 plus reference TRBV2 and TRBJ2-6, the full variable domain is EPEVTQTPSHQVTQMGQEVILRCVPISNHLYFYWYRQILGQKVEFLVSFYNNEISEKSEIFDDQFSVERPDGSNFTLKIRSTKLEDSAMYFCASHYSGANVLTFGAGSRLTVL.

This chain joins TRBV10-1 and TRBJ2-4; D could derive from TRBD1 or TRBD2 (5 bases each). Germline V CDR1 and CDR2: WNHNN, SYGVQD (reference sequence). Trimming removed 5 bases from V and 0 bases from J, with 14 bases in between. CDR3 size: 16 residues. CDR3 bases: TGCGCCAGCAGTAGTGGGCAGGGAGAAGCCAAAAACATTCAGTACTTC. It yields the protein CASSSGQGEAKNIQYF.

This chain joins TRBV6-1 and TRBJ2-4, with 7 bases lining up with TRBD2. The CDR3 totals 15 residues. Trimming took 2 bases from V and 14 from J; bases not matched to a gene: 15. Germline values: CDR1 MNHNS, CDR2 SASEGT. The CDR3 coding sequence is TGTGCCAGCAGTGAAACTCGACTAGCTCCCCTTGGGGAGTACTTC. Translated: CASSETRLAPLGEYF.

About this clone: An end of the junction does not agree with germline; a read error may underlie this. The chain carries TRBV6-1 and TRBJ2-5; D is undetermined. This CDR3 is built from 14 residues. Germline CDR1 and CDR2: MNHNS and SASEGT. In DNA form, the CDR3 reads TGTGCCAGCAGTGAAGTTCGGCAAGTGCCCGTTCGGGACTTC. This encodes CASSEVRQVPVRDF.

V gene TRBV2 combines with J gene TRBJ2-1, with 10 positions matching TRBD2. The length of the CDR3 is 14 residues. Germline CDR1 reads SNHLY; CDR2 reads FYNNEI. DNA of the CDR3: TGTGCTAACAGTCAGCGGGAGGGCTTGGATGAGCAGTTCTTC. It specifies CANSQREGLDEQFF.

The chain employs TRBV13 and TRBJ2-7; perhaps TRBD1 as D (5 bases). Germline-derived CDR1 and CDR2 are PRHDT and FYEKMQ (reference sequence). V shed 8 bases and J shed 1 base, with 15 bases lying between them. The CDR3 contains 14 residues. The CDR3, as DNA: TGTGCCAGCGGCGACAGCACAACATCCTACGAGCAGTACTTC. It specifies CASGDSTTSYEQYF.

The chain combines TRBV7-9 with TRBJ2-7; 11 bases fit TRBD2. V lost 5 bases, J lost 2 bases, and 5 bases stayed unmatched. Germline lookup yields CDR1 SEHNR and CDR2 FQNEAQ (reference sequence). The CDR3 consists of 15 residues. CDR3 coding DNA: TGTGCCAGCAGCCAGGGGACTAGCGGAACCTACGAGCAGTACTTC. Translated, it gives CASSQGTSGTYEQYF.

The chain carries TRBV10-3 and TRBJ1-5; D is uncertain. Trimming removed 0 bases from V and 5 bases from J, with 5 bases in between. Per the germline V gene, CDR1 is ENHRY and CDR2 is SYGVKD. This CDR3 contains 13 residues. CDR3 loop: CAISESSDQPQHF. The CDR3 DNA is TGTGCCATCAGTGAGTCCTCAGATCAGCCCCAGCATTTT.

The chain combines TRBV28 with TRBJ2-7; a weak D match, TRBD2 (5 bases). This CDR3 comprises 13 residues. CDR1 MDHEN and CDR2 SYDVKM come from the germline V gene. The CDR3 DNA reads TGTGCTTCCCGGAGAGAGGGTCTCTACGAGCAGTACTTC. This gives the protein CASRREGLYEQYF.

The V call is TRBV9, the J call TRBJ1-1, with no clear D. The CDR3 runs to 14 residues. V shed 0 bases and J shed 0 bases, with 6 bases lying between them. The germline V gene has CDR1 SGDLS and CDR2 YYNGEE. CDR3 loop: CASSVGEVNTEAFF. The CDR3, as DNA: TGTGCCAGCAGCGTAGGTGAGGTGAACACTGAAGCTTTCTTT.

This clone has a single count. The chain has TRBV7-9 and TRBJ2-5; D not resolved. The end of the DNA fits TRBJ2-7 better, so the J call may be wrong. This CDR3 comprises 11 residues. Germline CDR1 and CDR2: SEHNR and FQNEAQ (reference sequence). The CDR3 spells CATTRSYEQYF. DNA for the CDR3: TGTGCCACGACGAGGTCCTACGAGCAGTACTTC.

The CDR3 region is CASRTPQETQYF. The CDR3 nucleotides read TGTGCCAGCCGGACACCCCAAGAGACCCAGTACTTC. The V and J genes are TRBV6-5 and TRBJ2-5, with a possible D match to TRBD1 (5 bases). The CDR3 contains 12 residues. With 8 bases removed from V and 1 base from J, the gap between germline ends came to 8 bases. CDR1 is MNHEY, CDR2 SVGAGI, per germline.

This rearrangement joins TRBV7-9 to TRBJ1-2; D might be TRBD1 (5 bases). The CDR3 has 13 amino acids. Trimming cost V 3 bases and J 5 bases, with 10 bases left between them. The germline CDR1 and CDR2 sequences are SEHNR and FQNEAQ (reference sequence). This chain's CDR3 is CASSFGDVYGYTF. CDR3 DNA sequence: TGTGCCAGCAGCTTCGGGGACGTTTATGGCTACACCTTC.

This rearrangement joins TRBV10-3 to TRBJ2-5; 7 bases are a match to TRBD2. The CDR3 length is 14 residues. Trimming cost V 5 bases and J 2 bases; bases outside gene matches: 5. From germline, CDR1 is ENHRY and CDR2 SYGVKD. The CDR3 sequence is CAISLTSSQETQYF. The DNA for the CDR3 is TGTGCCATCAGTCTGACTAGCAGTCAAGAGACCCAGTACTTC.

The chain joins TRBV10-3 to TRBJ2-5; D unclear. Per germline, CDR1 ENHRY and CDR2 SYGVKD. This CDR3 comprises 13 residues. V lost 8 bases, J lost 2 bases, and 12 bases lay in between. For the CDR3, the DNA is TGTGCCATCGCTCTTGGGGTACAAGAGACCCAGTACTTC. This encodes CAIALGVQETQYF.

The CDR3 bases are TGTGCCAGCAAGCAGGGGGCGGTCGGAAACACCATATATTTT. The encoded protein is CASKQGAVGNTIYF. This chain connects TRBV6-6 to TRBJ1-3; 8 bases agree with TRBD1. The CDR3 spans 14 residues. Looked up from germline, CDR1 is MNHNY and CDR2 is SVGAGI (reference sequence). Trimming removed 7 bases from V and 4 bases from J; junction bases left unmatched: 6.

V gene TRBV5-1 combines with J gene TRBJ2-7, with 10 bases that match TRBD1. J gave up 3 bases and V 4 bases, and 13 bases lay outside the gene matches. The CDR3 covers 17 residues. Germline V gene lookup returns CDR1 SGHRS and CDR2 YFSETQ. CDR3 amino acids: CASSPTGQGTLNYEQYF. DNA of the CDR3: TGCGCCAGCAGCCCAACGGGACAGGGGACCCTTAACTACGAGCAGTACTTC.

V usage is TRBV27 and J usage is TRBJ1-2; D is unclear. This CDR3 is 13 amino acids long. The V and J ends lost 4 bases and 4 bases respectively, with 10 bases between them. Germline CDR1 reads MNHEY; CDR2 reads SMNVEV (reference sequence). CDR3: CASSSFGIYGYTF. In nucleotides, the CDR3 is TGTGCCAGCAGTTCCTTCGGGATCTATGGCTACACCTTC.

This clone was found once. V usage is TRBV28 and J usage is TRBJ2-7; a weak D match, TRBD1 (6 bases). The CDR3 extends over 14 amino acids. CDR1 MDHEN and CDR2 SYDVKM come from the germline V gene. The V gene lost 7 bases and the J gene lost 4 bases, with 17 bases spanning the gap. CDR3 in DNA: TGTGCCAGCACCTTTCCAGGGGTGGGGTACGAGCAGTACTTC. Translating it yields CASTFPGVGYEQYF.